This is a list of T cell receptor beta chains from one sample in a study of persistence of HIV-infected CD4 T cells. The assay was immunoSEQ multiplex PCR, and TCRdb's table has in-frame clones only and misses some. The sample carries 45,000 or so clones, about 88% recorded once. For these receptors, no antigen is known. The sequencing used CD4+ T cells sorted from PBMCs after 18-hour stimulation, collected from a patient who received antiretroviral therapy. These receptors were obtained from an adult woman with HIV who was CMV-seropositive. The CDR3 runs from the conserved cysteine through the conserved F or W. A D gene is named only where the DNA matches it firmly. Clone size is not always given. Where it is, it says once, few, many or a class for expanded clones.

CDR3nt: TGTGCCAGCAGTTACTCGGAACTCAACACTGAAGCTTTCTTT
CDR3aa: CASSYSELNTEAFF
d_gene: .
v_gene: TRBV6-5
j_gene: TRBJ1-1
abundance: .

CDR3nt: TGTGCCTGGGTGGGGGAGAAAACAGGACATTTT
CDR3aa: CAWVGEKTGHF
d_gene: .
v_gene: TRBV30
j_gene: TRBJ1-3
abundance: .

CDR3nt: TGTGCCTGGTTAGGACCTATGAACACTGAAGCTTTCTTT
CDR3aa: CAWLGPMNTEAFF
d_gene: .
v_gene: TRBV30
j_gene: TRBJ1-1
abundance: once

CDR3nt: TGTGCCAGCAGATTACAACAGGGTTACGGCTACACCTTC
CDR3aa: CASRLQQGYGYTF
d_gene: .
v_gene: TRBV5-6
j_gene: TRBJ1-2
abundance: .

CDR3nt: TGTGCCTGGAATGCCCAGAAGAACACTGAAGCTTTCTTT
CDR3aa: CAWNAQKNTEAFF
d_gene: .
v_gene: TRBV30
j_gene: TRBJ1-1
abundance: .

CDR3nt: TGCGCCAGCAGCTTGACCGGCAGCTTGAACACTGAAGCTTTCTTT
CDR3aa: CASSLTGSLNTEAFF
d_gene: .
v_gene: TRBV5-1
j_gene: TRBJ1-1
abundance: once

CDR3nt: TGTGCCGGCGGGAAACAGGGGGCGTCGGCCAACGTCCTGACTTTC
CDR3aa: CAGGKQGASANVLTF
d_gene: TRBD1
v_gene: TRBV2
j_gene: TRBJ2-6
abundance: .

CDR3nt: TGTGCCAGCAGTGACTCCGGGGACAGCACAGATACGCAGTATTTT
CDR3aa: CASSDSGDSTDTQYF
d_gene: .
v_gene: TRBV6-4
j_gene: TRBJ2-3
abundance: .

CDR3nt: TGTGCCAGCAGTCGGGGTGGGGAGACCCAGTACTTC
CDR3aa: CASSRGGETQYF
d_gene: .
v_gene: TRBV12-3/TRBV12-4
j_gene: TRBJ2-5
abundance: .

CDR3nt: TGTGCCAGCAGCGGAGGGACAGTTGGAGAGACCCAGTACTTC
CDR3aa: CASSGGTVGETQYF
d_gene: .
v_gene: TRBV21-1
j_gene: TRBJ2-5
abundance: .

CDR3nt: TGTGCCAGCAGCAGGCTGAACACTGAAGCTTTCTTT
CDR3aa: CASSRLNTEAFF
d_gene: .
v_gene: TRBV6-5
j_gene: TRBJ1-1
abundance: .

CDR3nt: TGCAGCGTTTCTAGCGGAATGTCCACAGATACGCAGTATTTT
CDR3aa: CSVSSGMSTDTQYF
d_gene: TRBD2
v_gene: TRBV29-1
j_gene: TRBJ2-3
abundance: .

CDR3nt: TGTGCCAGCAGCCCGAGGGGTGGACAGCCATCTGGGAACACCTTC
CDR3aa: CASSPRGGQPSGNTF
d_gene: .
v_gene: TRBV7-8
j_gene: TRBJ1-2
abundance: once

CDR3nt: TGTGCCAGCAGTCTCCGGACAGGCTACGAGCAGTACTTC
CDR3aa: CASSLRTGYEQYF
d_gene: TRBD1
v_gene: TRBV27
j_gene: TRBJ2-7
abundance: .

CDR3nt: TGTGCCAGCAGCTTGGGGACGGAAAGCAATCAGCCCCAGCATTTT
CDR3aa: CASSLGTESNQPQHF
d_gene: .
v_gene: TRBV5-8
j_gene: TRBJ1-5
abundance: few

CDR3nt: TGTGCCAGCAGAGACGGTTACAATGAGCAGTTCTTC
CDR3aa: CASRDGYNEQFF
d_gene: .
v_gene: TRBV6-6
j_gene: TRBJ2-1
abundance: .